This TCR beta chain comes out of a study of blood T cell repertoires in COVID-19. Method: immunoSEQ multiplex PCR; TCRdb's copy keeps in-frame clones and lacks some. This table has 310,000 or so clones, roughly 92% appearing once. Germline assignment: CDR1 ENHRY and CDR2 SYGVKD. This CDR3 region has 15 residues. With V trimmed by 5 bases and J by 5 bases, 7 bases remained unmatched. This TCR came from a woman aged 30 to 39 with COVID-19, enrolled during active disease. The rearrangement links TRBV10-3 to TRBJ2-2; 8 bases fit TRBD2. The sequenced material came from peripheral blood. CDR3 DNA sequence: TGTGCCATCAGTCCGGGACTAGGAGCTACCGGGGAGCTGTTTTTT. Translated, it gives CAISPGLGATGELFF.